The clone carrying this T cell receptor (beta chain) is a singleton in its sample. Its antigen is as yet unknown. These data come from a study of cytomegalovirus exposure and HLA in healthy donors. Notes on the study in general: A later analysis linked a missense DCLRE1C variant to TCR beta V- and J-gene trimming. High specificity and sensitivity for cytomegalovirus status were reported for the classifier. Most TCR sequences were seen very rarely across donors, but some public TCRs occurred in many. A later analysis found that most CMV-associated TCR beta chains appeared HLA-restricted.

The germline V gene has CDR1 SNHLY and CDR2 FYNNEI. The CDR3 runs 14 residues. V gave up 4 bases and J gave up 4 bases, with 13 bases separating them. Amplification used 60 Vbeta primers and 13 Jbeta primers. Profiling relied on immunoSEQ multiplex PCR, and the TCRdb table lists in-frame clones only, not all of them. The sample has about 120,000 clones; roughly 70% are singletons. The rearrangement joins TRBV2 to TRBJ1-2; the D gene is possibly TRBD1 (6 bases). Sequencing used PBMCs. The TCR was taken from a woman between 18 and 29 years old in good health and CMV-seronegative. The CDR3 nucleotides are TGTGCCAGCAGTGTGGCTACAGGGATCTATGGCTACACCTTC. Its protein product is CASSVATGIYGYTF.